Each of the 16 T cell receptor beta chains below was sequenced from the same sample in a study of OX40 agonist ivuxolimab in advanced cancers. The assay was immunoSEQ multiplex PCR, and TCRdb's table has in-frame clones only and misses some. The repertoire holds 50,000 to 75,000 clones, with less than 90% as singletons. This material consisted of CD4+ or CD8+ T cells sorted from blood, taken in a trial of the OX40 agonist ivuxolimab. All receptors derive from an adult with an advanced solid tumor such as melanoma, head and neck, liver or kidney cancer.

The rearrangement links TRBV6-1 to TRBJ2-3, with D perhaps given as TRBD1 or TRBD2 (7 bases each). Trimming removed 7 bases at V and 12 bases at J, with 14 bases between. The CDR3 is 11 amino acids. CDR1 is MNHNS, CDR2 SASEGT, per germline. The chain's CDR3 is CASTQGGRQYF. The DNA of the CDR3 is TGTGCCAGCACCCAGGGGGGGCGCCAGTATTTT.

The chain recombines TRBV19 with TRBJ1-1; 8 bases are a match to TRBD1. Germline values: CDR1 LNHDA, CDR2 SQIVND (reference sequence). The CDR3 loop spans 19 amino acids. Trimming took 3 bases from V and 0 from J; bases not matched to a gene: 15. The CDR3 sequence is CASSISRWTGFVVNTEAFF. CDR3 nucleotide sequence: TGTGCCAGTAGTATTAGTAGATGGACAGGGTTTGTGGTGAACACTGAAGCTTTCTTT.

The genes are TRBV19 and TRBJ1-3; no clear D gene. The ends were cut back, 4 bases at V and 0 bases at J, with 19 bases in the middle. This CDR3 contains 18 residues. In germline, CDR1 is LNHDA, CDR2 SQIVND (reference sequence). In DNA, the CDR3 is TGTGCCAGTAGTAAGGATCCGGGGAGTTCAAGCTCTGGAAACACCATATATTTT. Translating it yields CASSKDPGSSSSGNTIYF.

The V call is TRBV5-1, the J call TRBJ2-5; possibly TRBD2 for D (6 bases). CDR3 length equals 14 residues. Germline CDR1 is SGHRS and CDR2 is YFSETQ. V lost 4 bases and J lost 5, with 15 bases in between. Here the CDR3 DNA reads TGCGCCAGCAGCGCCCGGGGGAGCCAGGAGACCCAGTACTTC. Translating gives CASSARGSQETQYF.

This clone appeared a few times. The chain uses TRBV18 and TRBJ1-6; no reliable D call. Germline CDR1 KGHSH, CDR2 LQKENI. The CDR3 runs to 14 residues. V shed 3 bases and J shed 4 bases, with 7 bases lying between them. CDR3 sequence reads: CASSPADYNSPLHF. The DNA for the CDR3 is TGTGCCAGCTCACCGGCGGATTATAATTCACCCCTCCACTTT.

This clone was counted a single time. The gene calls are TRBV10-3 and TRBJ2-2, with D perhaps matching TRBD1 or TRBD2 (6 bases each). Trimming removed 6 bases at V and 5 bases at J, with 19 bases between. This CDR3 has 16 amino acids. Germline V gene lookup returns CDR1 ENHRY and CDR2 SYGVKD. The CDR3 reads CAIRKSQGGGTGELFF. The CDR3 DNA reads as TGTGCCATCAGAAAATCACAGGGAGGTGGTACCGGGGAGCTGTTTTTT.

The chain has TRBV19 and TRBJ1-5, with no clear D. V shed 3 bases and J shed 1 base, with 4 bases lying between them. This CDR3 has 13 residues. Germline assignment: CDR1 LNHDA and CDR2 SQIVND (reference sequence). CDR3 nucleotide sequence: TGTGCCAGTAGTATGGAAAGCAATCAGCCCCAGCATTTT. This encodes CASSMESNQPQHF.

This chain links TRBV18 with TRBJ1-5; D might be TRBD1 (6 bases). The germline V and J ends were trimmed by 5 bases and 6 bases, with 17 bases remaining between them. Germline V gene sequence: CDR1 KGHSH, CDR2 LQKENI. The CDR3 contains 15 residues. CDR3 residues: CASSVSAQGSQPQHF. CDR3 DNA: TGTGCCAGCTCAGTCTCCGCTCAGGGGTCTCAGCCCCAGCATTTT.

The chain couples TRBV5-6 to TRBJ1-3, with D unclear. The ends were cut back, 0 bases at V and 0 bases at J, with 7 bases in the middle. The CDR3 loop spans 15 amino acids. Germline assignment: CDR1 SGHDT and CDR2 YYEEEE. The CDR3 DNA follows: TGTGCCAGCAGCTTGGCTGGTCCCTCTGGAAACACCATATATTTT. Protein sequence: CASSLAGPSGNTIYF.

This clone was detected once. CDR3 in DNA: TGTGCCAGCCCCACCGAGGGGAACTACGAGCAGTACTTC. Its translation: CASPTEGNYEQYF. This sequence joins TRBV28 and TRBJ2-7, with D perhaps TRBD1 or TRBD2 (5 bases each). CDR1 is MDHEN, CDR2 SYDVKM, per germline. CDR3 length equals 13 residues. Trimming removed 8 bases at V and 3 bases at J, with 14 bases between.

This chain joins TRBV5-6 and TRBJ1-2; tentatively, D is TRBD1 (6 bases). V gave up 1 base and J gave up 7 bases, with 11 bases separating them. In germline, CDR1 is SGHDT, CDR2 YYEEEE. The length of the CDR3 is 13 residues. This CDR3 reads CASSLTGTLGYTF. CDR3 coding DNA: TGTGCCAGCAGCTTGACGGGGACACTTGGCTACACCTTC. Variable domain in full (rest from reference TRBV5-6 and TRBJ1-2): DAGVTQSPTHLIKTRGQQVTLRCSPKSGHDTVSWYQQALGQGPQFIFQYYEEEERQRGNFPDRFSGHQFPNYSSELNVNALLLGDSALYLCASSLTGTLGYTFGSGTRLTVV.

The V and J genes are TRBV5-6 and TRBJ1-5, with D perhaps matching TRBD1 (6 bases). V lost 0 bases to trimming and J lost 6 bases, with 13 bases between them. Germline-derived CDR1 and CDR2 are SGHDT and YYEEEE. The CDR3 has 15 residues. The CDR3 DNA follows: TGTGCCAGCAGCTTGGGACAGATGGGGGCTCAGCCCCAGCATTTT. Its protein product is CASSLGQMGAQPQHF.

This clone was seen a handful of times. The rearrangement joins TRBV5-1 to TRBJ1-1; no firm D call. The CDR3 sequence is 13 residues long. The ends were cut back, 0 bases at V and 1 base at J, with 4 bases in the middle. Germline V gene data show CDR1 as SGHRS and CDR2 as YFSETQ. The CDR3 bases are TGCGCCAGCAGCTTGGCTGGGAACACTGAAGCTTTCTTT. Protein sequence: CASSLAGNTEAFF.

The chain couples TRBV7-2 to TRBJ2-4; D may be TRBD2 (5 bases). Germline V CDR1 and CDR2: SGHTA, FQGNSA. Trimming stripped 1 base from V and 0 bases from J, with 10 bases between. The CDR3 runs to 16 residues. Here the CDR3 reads CASSLDGGLAKNIQYF. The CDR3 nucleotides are TGTGCCAGCAGCTTAGATGGAGGTCTAGCCAAAAACATTCAGTACTTC.

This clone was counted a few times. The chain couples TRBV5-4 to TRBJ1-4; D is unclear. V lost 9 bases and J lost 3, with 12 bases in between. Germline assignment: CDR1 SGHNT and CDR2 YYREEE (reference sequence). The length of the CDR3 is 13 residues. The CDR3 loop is CAIGWVSNEKLFF. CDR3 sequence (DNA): TGTGCCATAGGTTGGGTTTCTAATGAAAAACTGTTTTTT.

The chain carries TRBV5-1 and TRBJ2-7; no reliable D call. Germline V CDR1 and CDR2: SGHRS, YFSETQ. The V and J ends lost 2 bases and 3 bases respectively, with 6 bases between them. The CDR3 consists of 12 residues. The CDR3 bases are TGCGCCAGCAGCTTTAATAACTACGAGCAGTACTTC. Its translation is CASSFNNYEQYF.